Shown below are 18 T cell receptor beta chains from a single sample sequenced in a study of CD8+CD57+ T cells in acquired aplastic anemia. According to the study, genomic DNA was the template for TCR beta VDJ and CDR3 profiling. One entry per CDR3 protein results from TCRdb running MiXCR on the reads. This table has 100,000 to 150,000 distinct CDR3 sequences, about 40% appearing once. Patients selected for sequencing had displayed CD8+CD57+ cell expansion by flow cytometry. Material: sorted CD4+, CD8+, or CD8+CD57+ T cells (not recorded which) from PBMCs. The receptors here all came from a human donor with aplastic anemia.

This clonotype was observed once. This chain joins TRBV7-8 and TRBJ1-2; the match to TRBD1 covers 9 bases. Germline assignment: CDR1 SGHVS and CDR2 FQNEAQ. The J segment lost 4 bases and the V segment lost 4 bases, leaving 7 bases of the junction unmatched. This CDR3 is built from 15 residues. The CDR3 coding sequence is TGTGCCAGCAGCTACGGACAGGGGAGGGGCTATGGCTACACCTTC. Protein sequence: CASSYGQGRGYGYTF. Complete variable domain (other parts from reference TRBV7-8 and TRBJ1-2): GAGVSQSPRYKVAKRGQDVALRCDPISGHVSLFWYQQALGQGPEFLTYFQNEAQLDKSGLPSDRFFAERPEGSVSTLKIQRTQQEDSAVYLCASSYGQGRGYGYTFGSGTRLTVV.

This clonotype occurred many times. The gene calls are TRBV7-2 and TRBJ2-2, with a possible D match to TRBD2 (7 bases). The germline V and J ends were trimmed by 4 bases and 4 bases, with 13 bases remaining between them. Germline V gene sequence: CDR1 SGHTA, CDR2 FQGNSA. This CDR3 is 15 amino acids long. In nucleotides, the CDR3 is TGTGCCAGCAGCTGGGGGGGCCCTCCCACCGGGGAGCTGTTTTTT. It encodes CASSWGGPPTGELFF.

This clonotype was recorded many times. The chain carries TRBV5-1 and TRBJ2-5; D might be TRBD1 (7 bases). Trimming took off 3 bases at V and 0 bases at J, with 12 bases between the two ends. Germline loops: CDR1 SGHRS, CDR2 YFSETQ. The CDR3 extends over 15 amino acids. The CDR3 protein is CASSWGDRDQETQYF. The CDR3 DNA reads as TGCGCCAGCAGCTGGGGGGACAGAGACCAAGAGACCCAGTACTTC.

V is TRBV7-9 and J is TRBJ2-7; D may match TRBD1 or TRBD2 (5 bases each). Germline CDR1 reads SEHNR; CDR2 reads FQNEAQ (reference sequence). V shed 3 bases and J shed 7 bases, with 16 bases lying between them. The CDR3 spans 14 residues. The CDR3 DNA follows: TGTGCCAGCAGCTTCCGGGACGGCCTAGGAGAGCAGTACTTC. Translation: CASSFRDGLGEQYF. Combining the CDR3 with reference TRBV7-9 and TRBJ2-7 gives the whole variable domain DTGVSQNPRHKITKRGQNVTFRCDPISEHNRLYWYRQTLGQGPEFLTYFQNEAQLEKSRLLSDRFSAERPKGSFSTLEIQRTEQGDSAMYLCASSFRDGLGEQYFGPGTRLTVT.

This clonotype was seen repeatedly, ten times or more. The gene calls are TRBV9 and TRBJ2-3, with 7 positions matching TRBD1. Unmatched junction bases numbered 9, after V lost 4 bases and J lost 1 base. The CDR3 totals 16 residues. Germline values: CDR1 SGDLS, CDR2 YYNGEE. CDR3 DNA: TGTGCCAGCAGCCCCCGGCAGGGGGTGGGCACAGATACGCAGTATTTT. This codes for CASSPRQGVGTDTQYF.

The chain recombines TRBV5-4 with TRBJ1-4; tentatively, D is TRBD1 (5 bases). The CDR3 is 12 residues long. CDR1 is SGHNT and CDR2 is YYREEE in the germline V gene (reference sequence). With 5 bases removed from V and 8 bases from J, the gap between germline ends came to 10 bases. The CDR3 spells CASSDRGEKLFF. The CDR3 DNA is TGTGCCAGCAGTGACCGGGGCGAAAAACTGTTTTTT.

This clonotype was observed many times. V and J are TRBV6-1 and TRBJ1-2, with 12 bases fitting TRBD1. The germline V gene encodes CDR1 MNHNS and CDR2 SASEGT. V shed 6 bases and J 6 bases; nucleotides not matched to a gene: 5. CDR3 length: 14 amino acids. CDR3 sequence: CASSRGTGGDGYTF. CDR3 sequence (DNA): TGTGCCAGCAGCCGCGGGACAGGGGGCGATGGCTACACCTTC.

This sequence joins TRBV20-1 and TRBJ1-1, with 10 bases lining up with TRBD1. V was pared by 5 bases and J by 10 bases, with 7 bases of the junction left unmatched. The CDR3 is made up of 12 amino acids. Germline V gene data show CDR1 as DFQATT and CDR2 as SNEGSKA (reference sequence). Written as DNA, the CDR3 is TGCAGTGCTTGGGACAGGGGAGTAAGAGCTTTCTTT. Translated: CSAWDRGVRAFF.

This clonotype was seen repeatedly, ten times or more. The chain has TRBV24-1 and TRBJ1-2, with 7 bases that match TRBD1. The CDR3 extends over 14 amino acids. Germline loops: CDR1 KGHDR, CDR2 SFDVKD. The trim removed 4 bases at V and 3 bases at J, leaving 4 bases unmatched. CDR3 sequence reads: CATSDQGGDYGYTF. CDR3 coding DNA: TGTGCCACCAGTGACCAGGGGGGCGACTATGGCTACACCTTC.

This clonotype was observed once. This may be a read error: a much more frequent sequence differs by one nucleotide. The CDR3 nucleotides are TGTGCCGGCAGCTTGGAAGGACAGGGTATCTACGAGCAGTACTTC. Translation: CAGSLEGQGIYEQYF. The chain couples TRBV5-4 to TRBJ2-7; TRBD1 aligns across 8 bases. The CDR3 loop spans 15 amino acids. From germline, CDR1 is SGHNT and CDR2 YYREEE (reference sequence).

The V and J genes are TRBV11-2 and TRBJ1-5, with a weak D call TRBD1 (6 bases). V gave up 7 bases and J gave up 0 bases, with 13 bases separating them. Per the germline V gene, CDR1 is SGHAT and CDR2 is FQNNGV. This CDR3 is 15 amino acids long. DNA for the CDR3: TGTGCCAGCAACCTAGAGGGACATAGCAATCAGCCCCAGCATTTT. Encoded protein: CASNLEGHSNQPQHF.

The genes are TRBV6-6 and TRBJ2-3, with TRBD1 matching over 7 bases. With V trimmed by 6 bases and J by 1 base, 7 bases remained unmatched. Germline-derived CDR1 and CDR2 are MNHNY and SVGAGI (reference sequence). CDR3 length equals 15 residues. The CDR3 coding sequence is TGTGCCAGCAGCCCACCGGGACAGCGCACAGATACGCAGTATTTT. This gives the protein CASSPPGQRTDTQYF.

At least ten counts were recorded for this clonotype. The V call is TRBV7-2, the J call TRBJ1-1; no clear D. The V gene's germline CDR1 is SGHTA and CDR2 FQGNSA. The V and J ends lost 2 bases and 0 bases respectively, with 16 bases between them. The CDR3 is 17 residues long. Written as DNA, the CDR3 is TGTGCCAGCAGCTTAAAATTACTGCCAGGAATGAACACTGAAGCTTTCTTT. Amino acid sequence: CASSLKLLPGMNTEAFF.

J is TRBJ2-5 and V is TRBV24-1; possibly TRBD1 for D (6 bases). The CDR3 extends over 16 amino acids. Trimming took 2 bases from V and 2 from J, leaving 14 bases between them. Per germline, CDR1 KGHDR and CDR2 SFDVKD. The CDR3 DNA reads TGTGCCACCAGTGATTCGTCGCAGGGGAAACAAGAGACCCAGTACTTC. Translation: CATSDSSQGKQETQYF.

This clonotype was observed many times. The chain is built from TRBV6-1 and TRBJ1-1; 9 bases are a match to TRBD1. The trim removed 5 bases at V and 5 bases at J, leaving 6 bases unmatched. The V gene's germline CDR1 is MNHNS and CDR2 SASEGT. The length of the CDR3 is 14 residues. This CDR3 reads CASSSTGGLTEAFF. The CDR3, as DNA: TGTGCCAGCAGTAGTACAGGGGGCTTAACTGAAGCTTTCTTT.

This clonotype showed up many times. V is TRBV6-1 and J is TRBJ1-1; 7 positions agree with TRBD1. The germline gives CDR1 MNHNS, CDR2 SASEGT. This CDR3 is built from 14 residues. Trimming took 7 bases from V and 2 from J; bases not matched to a gene: 7. CDR3 in DNA: TGTGCCAGCACCCCGACAGGGTTCAACACTGAAGCTTTCTTT. This encodes CASTPTGFNTEAFF.

This clonotype was observed at least ten times. The chain is built from TRBV18 and TRBJ1-3, with D possibly matching TRBD1 (5 bases). Trimming shortened V by 2 bases and J by 3 bases, and 8 bases separated the two germline ends. Germline V lookup: CDR1 KGHSH, CDR2 LQKENI. This CDR3 spans 14 amino acids. The CDR3 DNA is TGTGCCAGCTCACCAGGGGCAGATGGAAACACCATATATTTT. Its protein is CASSPGADGNTIYF.

The rearrangement joins TRBV10-3 to TRBJ2-3; no clear D gene. Germline loops: CDR1 ENHRY, CDR2 SYGVKD. The CDR3 runs 15 residues. Trimming removed 0 bases at V and 4 bases at J, with 11 bases between. The CDR3 region is CAISESILGSDTQYF. The CDR3 region has the DNA TGTGCCATCAGTGAGTCTATTCTCGGGTCAGATACGCAGTATTTT.